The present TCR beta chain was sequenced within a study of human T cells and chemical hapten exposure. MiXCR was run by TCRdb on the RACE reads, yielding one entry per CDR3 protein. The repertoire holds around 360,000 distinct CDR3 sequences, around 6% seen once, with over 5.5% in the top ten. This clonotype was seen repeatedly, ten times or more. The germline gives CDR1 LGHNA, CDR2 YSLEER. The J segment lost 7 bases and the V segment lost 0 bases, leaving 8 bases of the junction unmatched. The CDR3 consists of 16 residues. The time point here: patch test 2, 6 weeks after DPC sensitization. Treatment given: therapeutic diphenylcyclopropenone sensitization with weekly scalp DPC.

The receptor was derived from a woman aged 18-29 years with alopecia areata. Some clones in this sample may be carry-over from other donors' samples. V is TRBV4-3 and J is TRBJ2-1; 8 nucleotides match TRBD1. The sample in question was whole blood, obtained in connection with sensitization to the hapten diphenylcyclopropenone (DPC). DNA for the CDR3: TGCGCCAGCAGCCAAGATAGGGGGACAGGAGGGAATGAGCAGTTCTTC. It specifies CASSQDRGTGGNEQFF.